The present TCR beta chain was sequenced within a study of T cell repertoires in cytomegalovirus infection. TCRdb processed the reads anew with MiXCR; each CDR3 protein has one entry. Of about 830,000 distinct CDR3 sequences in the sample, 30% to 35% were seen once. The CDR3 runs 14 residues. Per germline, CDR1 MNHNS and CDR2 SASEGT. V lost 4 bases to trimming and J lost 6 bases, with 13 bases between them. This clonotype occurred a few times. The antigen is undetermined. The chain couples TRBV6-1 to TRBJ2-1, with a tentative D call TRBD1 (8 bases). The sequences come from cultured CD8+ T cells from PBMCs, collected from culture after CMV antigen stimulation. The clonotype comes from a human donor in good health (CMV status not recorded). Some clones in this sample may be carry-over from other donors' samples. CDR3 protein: CASSVYRGGNEQFF. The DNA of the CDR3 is TGTGCCAGCAGTGTGTACAGGGGGGGCAATGAGCAGTTCTTC.